One and the same sample provided the 32 T cell receptor beta chains below, sequenced in a study of patients and donors after allogeneic stem cell transplantation (dated by TCRdb to about 2020). The method was RT-PCR. The sample was run on a NextSeq 550. TCRdb reran the public reads through fastp at Q25 and MiXCR, keeping productive beta chains. CDR3 protein sequences are deduplicated, and each keeps its most common genes and DNA. The sample has approximately 200,000 distinct CDR3 sequences on record, roughly 40% of them singletons. The ten largest clones take up around 35% of the sample. Sequencing was carried out using blood, either unsorted or a sorted T cell fraction (not recorded which). The receptors stem from a human donor who was either an allogeneic HSCT recipient or a stem cell or donor lymphocyte infusion donor (not recorded which). It is not recorded whose cells these are; they may come from a transplant donor.

This clonotype was seen a single time. This could be a read error, since a much larger clone is one nucleotide away. V is TRBV6-2 or TRBV6-3 and J is TRBJ1-1; tentative D call: TRBD1 (6 bases). This CDR3 has 14 residues. Trimming took off 5 bases at V and 4 bases at J, with 14 bases between the two ends. Germline CDR1 is MNHEY and CDR2 is SVGEGT. The CDR3 loop reads CASSACTGSTEAFF. The CDR3 nucleotides are TGTGCCAGCAGTGCCTGCACAGGGAGCACTGAAGCTTTCTTT.

The genes are TRBV2 and TRBJ2-5, with TRBD2 matching over 10 bases. J gave up 4 bases and V 4 bases, and 9 bases lay outside the gene matches. The CDR3 is 16 amino acids. Germline loops: CDR1 SNHLY, CDR2 FYNNEI. The CDR3 region has the DNA TGTGCCAGCAGTGTTGCCCTAGCGGGAGTAGTAGAGACCCAGTACTTC. This codes for CASSVALAGVVETQYF.

This clonotype was detected a few times. This chain uses TRBV3-1 with TRBJ2-1; no clear D gene. V shed 3 bases and J shed 10 bases, with 7 bases lying between them. Looked up from germline, CDR1 is LGHDT and CDR2 is YNNKEL (reference sequence). The CDR3 extends over 11 amino acids. As DNA, the CDR3 is TGTGCCAGCAGCCAGACCGAGGAGCAGTTCTTC. Its translation is CASSQTEEQFF.

The rearrangement joins TRBV2 to TRBJ1-4; TRBD1 is a possible D gene (6 bases). CDR1 and CDR2 from the germline V gene are SNHLY and FYNNEI. The ends were cut back, 9 bases at V and 0 bases at J, with 11 bases in the middle. This CDR3 has 14 residues. The CDR3 loop is CASSTGPTNEKLFF. The CDR3, as DNA: TGTGCCAGTTCGACAGGACCAACTAATGAAAAACTGTTTTTT.

The J gene is TRBJ1-2, the V gene TRBV12-3 or TRBV12-4, with 7 bases aligning to TRBD1. The CDR3 has 15 residues. With V trimmed by 7 bases and J by 6 bases, 14 bases remained unmatched. The DNA for the CDR3 is TGTGCCAGCATTCTGGGGGGGGACAGCTCGAATGGCTACACCTTC. Translation gives CASILGGDSSNGYTF.

In this sample, this clonotype turned up once. The CDR3 bases are TGCGCCAGCAGCCAAGAAAGGACTAGCGGGAGGGCCGGCACAGATACGCAGTATTTT. It encodes CASSQERTSGRAGTDTQYF. This chain links TRBV4-1 with TRBJ2-3; 15 bases are shared with TRBD2. Looked up from germline, CDR1 is MGHRA and CDR2 is YSYEKL. Trimming took 0 bases from V and 1 from J; bases not matched to a gene: 5. The CDR3 spans 19 residues.

The rearrangement uses TRBV7-8 and TRBJ2-1; 7 nucleotides line up with TRBD2. Germline V gene sequence: CDR1 SGHVS, CDR2 FQNEAQ. V shed 2 bases, J shed 4 bases, and the junction held 14 bases outside the gene matches. The CDR3 length is 18 residues. In DNA form, the CDR3 reads TGTGCCAGCAGCTTACCGACCAGGCGGCTAGCGGATTACAATGAGCAGTTCTTC. This sequence encodes CASSLPTRRLADYNEQFF.

The chain employs TRBV2 and TRBJ2-1; 10 nucleotides align to TRBD2. This CDR3 has 16 residues. Germline CDR1 and CDR2: SNHLY and FYNNEI. The junction had 7 bases not matched to a gene; V was cut back by 3 bases and J by 5 bases. The CDR3 sequence: CASSEALAGVNNEQFF. The CDR3 coding sequence is TGTGCCAGCAGTGAGGCCCTAGCGGGGGTTAACAATGAGCAGTTCTTC.

This chain links TRBV20-1 with TRBJ2-1; D is ambiguous. Germline V CDR1 and CDR2: DFQATT, SNEGSKA (reference sequence). The V end was cut by 0 bases, the J end by 7 bases, with 10 bases between. This CDR3 has 13 amino acids. The CDR3 DNA follows: TGCAGTGCTAGAGAATCTAGGTTGAATGAGCAGTTCTTC. Its protein is CSARESRLNEQFF.

This chain connects TRBV18 to TRBJ2-7; no clear D gene. The CDR3 consists of 11 residues. Germline-derived CDR1 and CDR2 are KGHSH and LQKENI. Between the trimmed V and J ends, which lost 3 bases and 3 bases, there was a span of 3 bases. Here the CDR3 reads CASSPRYEQYF. CDR3 DNA sequence: TGTGCCAGCTCACCCCGCTACGAGCAGTACTTC.

The gene calls are TRBV5-4 and TRBJ1-1; 7 bases are a match to TRBD1. The junction had 11 bases not matched to a gene; V was cut back by 9 bases and J by 9 bases. The CDR3 is 12 amino acids. Germline V gene lookup returns CDR1 SGHNT and CDR2 YYREEE (reference sequence). The CDR3 here is CATTRDRHKAFF. The DNA for the CDR3 is TGTGCCACGACCCGGGACAGACACAAAGCTTTCTTT. The full variable domain, with the rest looked up from reference TRBV5-4 and TRBJ1-1, is ETGVTQSPTHLIKTRGQQVTLRCSSQSGHNTVSWYQQALGQGPQFIFQYYREEENGRGNFPPRFSGLQFPNYSSELNVNALELDDSALYLCATTRDRHKAFFGQGTRLTVV.

The chain employs TRBV20-1 and TRBJ1-1, with D hard to call. The V end was cut by 8 bases, the J end by 5 bases, with 21 bases between. CDR1 is DFQATT, CDR2 SNEGSKA, per germline (reference sequence). CDR3 size: 14 residues. Here the CDR3 reads CSSSLGSIGTEAFF. The CDR3 bases are TGCAGTTCCTCCCTTGGCTCGATCGGTACTGAAGCTTTCTTT.

The CDR3 loop is CASSYGAPGRFMNTEAFF. As DNA, the CDR3 is TGTGCCAGCAGCTACGGAGCACCGGGACGGTTCATGAACACTGAAGCTTTCTTT. The chain recombines TRBV6-5 with TRBJ1-1; possible D gene TRBD1, 5 bases. This CDR3 is built from 18 residues. The germline V gene has CDR1 MNHEY and CDR2 SVGAGI. Trimming took off 6 bases at V and 0 bases at J, with 23 bases between the two ends.

The chain has TRBV29-1 and TRBJ1-4; 10 nucleotides agree with TRBD1. Germline V lookup: CDR1 SQVTM, CDR2 ANQGSEA. The CDR3 contains 13 residues. V was pared by 6 bases and J by 8 bases, with 6 bases of the junction left unmatched. CDR3 in amino acids: CSVPGQGNEKLFF. The CDR3 coding sequence is TGCAGCGTCCCGGGACAGGGGAACGAAAAACTGTTTTTT.

This clonotype was detected only a few times. This chain links TRBV5-6 with TRBJ1-4; 10 bases are shared with TRBD1. CDR3 length: 14 amino acids. The J segment lost 6 bases and the V segment lost 3 bases, leaving 2 bases of the junction unmatched. Germline-derived CDR1 and CDR2 are SGHDT and YYEEEE. CDR3 region: CASSYGTGDEKLFF. The CDR3, as DNA: TGTGCCAGCAGCTATGGGACAGGGGATGAAAAACTGTTTTTT.

The rearrangement uses TRBV6-2 or TRBV6-3 and TRBJ2-1; D gene uncertain. The CDR3 spans 13 residues. V lost 0 bases to trimming and J lost 5 bases, with 5 bases between them. The V gene's germline CDR1 is MNHEY and CDR2 SVGEGT. The CDR3 DNA reads TGTGCCAGCAGTTACTCGAGCCACAATGAGCAGTTCTTC. Protein product: CASSYSSHNEQFF.

The rearrangement joins TRBV4-3 to TRBJ2-7, with 7 bases fitting TRBD2. The CDR3 spans 15 residues. With V trimmed by 5 bases and J by 2 bases, 9 bases remained unmatched. The germline V gene encodes CDR1 LGHNA and CDR2 YSLEER. In DNA form, the CDR3 reads TGCGCCAGCAGCACGCGACTAGCCGACGCCTACGAGCAGTACTTC. This translates into CASSTRLADAYEQYF.

The table lists this clonotype with a few counts. The chain uses TRBV29-1 and TRBJ1-1; perhaps TRBD1 as D (5 bases). V lost 6 bases, J lost 4 bases, and 12 bases lay in between. The CDR3 covers 12 residues. From germline, CDR1 is SQVTM and CDR2 ANQGSEA. CDR3 region: CSVFGGSTEAFF. Written as DNA, the CDR3 is TGCAGCGTGTTCGGGGGGAGCACTGAAGCTTTCTTT.

Only a few counts were recorded for this clonotype. This chain uses TRBV3-1 with TRBJ2-2; D is perhaps TRBD2 (6 bases). Trimming shortened V by 10 bases and J by 0 bases, and 12 bases separated the two germline ends. Germline CDR1 and CDR2: LGHDT and YNNKEL (reference sequence). The CDR3 extends over 14 amino acids. The CDR3 protein is CATEREANTGELFF. The CDR3 DNA reads as TGTGCCACGGAGAGGGAGGCGAACACCGGGGAGCTGTTTTTT.

This clonotype was seen a few times. This rearrangement joins TRBV24-1 to TRBJ1-4, with a weak D call TRBD1 (5 bases). Trimming cost V 4 bases and J 8 bases, with 19 bases left between them. Germline assignment: CDR1 KGHDR and CDR2 SFDVKD. The CDR3 has 16 amino acids. The CDR3 loop reads CATSDPDSPGGEKLFF. The CDR3 coding sequence is TGTGCCACCAGTGACCCCGACAGTCCCGGAGGGGAAAAACTGTTTTTT.

The rearrangement uses TRBV4-1 and TRBJ2-1, with TRBD2 matching 12 bases. This CDR3 contains 16 residues. J lost 10 bases, V lost 0 bases, and 7 bases had no gene match. Per the germline V gene, CDR1 is MGHRA and CDR2 is YSYEKL. The CDR3: CASSQEQLAGGVEQFF. The CDR3 DNA reads TGCGCCAGCAGCCAAGAGCAACTAGCGGGAGGAGTGGAGCAGTTCTTC.

The rearrangement uses TRBV15 and TRBJ1-2, with 8 bases fitting TRBD1. Germline V gives CDR1 LNHNV, CDR2 YYDKDF (reference sequence). This CDR3 region has 14 residues. Unmatched junction bases numbered 8, after V lost 5 bases and J lost 6 bases. Here the CDR3 reads CATSFYRGEDGYTF. CDR3 in DNA: TGTGCCACCAGCTTCTACAGGGGGGAGGATGGCTACACCTTC.

V gene TRBV6-5 combines with J gene TRBJ1-1, with D tentatively TRBD1 (5 bases). Germline loops: CDR1 MNHEY, CDR2 SVGAGI. The ends were cut back, 2 bases at V and 4 bases at J, with 11 bases in the middle. This CDR3 has 14 residues. The CDR3: CASSYRGAITEAFF. The CDR3 DNA sequence: TGTGCCAGCAGTTACCGCGGGGCTATCACTGAAGCTTTCTTT.

The V and J genes are TRBV29-1 and TRBJ2-7; no clear D. CDR3 size: 12 residues. Between the trimmed V and J ends, which lost 5 bases and 0 bases, there was a span of 8 bases. CDR1 is SQVTM, CDR2 ANQGSEA, per germline. DNA of the CDR3: TGCAGCGTTCGGGTTAGCTCCTACGAGCAGTACTTC. Amino acids: CSVRVSSYEQYF.

CDR3 sequence reads: CASSATPDNTEAFF. The DNA for the CDR3 is TGTGCCAGCAGCGCCACACCAGATAACACTGAAGCTTTCTTT. V gene TRBV9 combines with J gene TRBJ1-1; D not certain. CDR1 is SGDLS and CDR2 is YYNGEE in the germline V gene. This CDR3 spans 14 amino acids. V shed 3 bases and J shed 2 bases, with 11 bases lying between them.

The V call is TRBV9, the J call TRBJ2-1, with 8 bases fitting TRBD2. The CDR3 consists of 15 residues. The V gene end was trimmed by 0 bases and the J gene end by 4 bases; junction bases not matched to a gene: 3. The germline V gene has CDR1 SGDLS and CDR2 YYNGEE. The CDR3 sequence: CASSVVSGDYNEQFF. DNA for the CDR3: TGTGCCAGCAGCGTAGTTAGCGGGGATTACAATGAGCAGTTCTTC.

The chain recombines TRBV6-2 or TRBV6-3 with TRBJ2-7; D remains ambiguous. The CDR3 contains 18 residues. Trimming pared 0 bases from V and 4 bases from J, leaving 22 bases between. CDR1 and CDR2 (germline): MNHEY, SVGEGT. The CDR3, as DNA: TGTGCCAGCAGTTACTCTTCCACGTCCCTGCCCGTGGATTACGAGCAGTACTTC. Its translation: CASSYSSTSLPVDYEQYF.

This clonotype was seen ten or more times. The chain links TRBV12-3 or TRBV12-4 to TRBJ1-1; D remains ambiguous. CDR3 length: 12 residues. Trimming took 3 bases from V and 5 from J, leaving 7 bases between them. The CDR3 region is CASSFGVTEAFF. CDR3 DNA sequence: TGTGCCAGCAGTTTTGGGGTAACTGAAGCTTTCTTT.

The V gene is TRBV27, the J gene TRBJ1-5, with 9 bases fitting TRBD1. The V and J ends lost 5 bases and 8 bases, in that order; junction bases with no gene match: 13. The CDR3 length is 16 residues. Per germline, CDR1 MNHEY and CDR2 SMNVEV (reference sequence). The CDR3 nucleotides are TGTGCCAGCAGTCCGGACAGGGGAGTCACAATGGAGCCCCAGCATTTT. Translating gives CASSPDRGVTMEPQHF.

This clonotype was seen only a few times. The chain recombines TRBV29-1 with TRBJ1-1, with 9 positions matching TRBD1. Trimming took 8 bases from V and 0 from J; bases not matched to a gene: 7. CDR1 and CDR2 (germline): SQVTM, ANQGSEA. The CDR3 covers 14 residues. The CDR3 here is CSSRQGGMNTEAFF. The CDR3 DNA sequence: TGCAGCTCTAGACAGGGGGGGATGAACACTGAAGCTTTCTTT.

The V and J genes are TRBV2 and TRBJ1-4; TRBD1 agrees at 9 bases. The CDR3 is 15 amino acids. Trimming cost V 3 bases and J 4 bases; bases outside gene matches: 3. Germline V CDR1 and CDR2: SNHLY, FYNNEI. The CDR3 coding sequence is TGTGCCAGCAGTGACCGGGACAGGGTTAATGAAAAACTGTTTTTT. As protein: CASSDRDRVNEKLFF.

This clonotype has just one count. The chain has TRBV18 and TRBJ2-2; D is possibly TRBD1 (6 bases). V was shortened by 1 base and J by 1 base, with 10 bases between the two germline ends. CDR3 size: 16 residues. Germline V gene sequence: CDR1 KGHSH, CDR2 LQKENI. The CDR3 DNA follows: TGTGCCAGCTCACCACGGGACAAAAAGAACACCGGGGAGCTGTTTTTT. It is translated as CASSPRDKKNTGELFF.